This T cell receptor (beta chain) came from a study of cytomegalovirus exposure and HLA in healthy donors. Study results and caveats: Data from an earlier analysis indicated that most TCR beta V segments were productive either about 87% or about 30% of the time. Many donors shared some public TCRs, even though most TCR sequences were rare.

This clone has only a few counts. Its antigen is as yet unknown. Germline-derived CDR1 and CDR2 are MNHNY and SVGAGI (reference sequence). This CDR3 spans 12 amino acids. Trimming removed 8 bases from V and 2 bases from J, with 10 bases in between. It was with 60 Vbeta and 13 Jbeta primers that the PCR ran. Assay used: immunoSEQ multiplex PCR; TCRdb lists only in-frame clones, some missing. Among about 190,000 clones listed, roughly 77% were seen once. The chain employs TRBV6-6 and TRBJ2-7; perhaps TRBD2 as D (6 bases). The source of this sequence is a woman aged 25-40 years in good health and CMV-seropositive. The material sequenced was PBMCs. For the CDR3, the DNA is TGTGCCAGCCGGACTACAGCCTACGAGCAGTACTTC. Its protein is CASRTTAYEQYF.